This T cell receptor beta chain was captured in a study of beta chain features in type 1 diabetes. Isolated RNA was reverse transcribed in full, so expressed TCRB transcripts were sequenced. TCRdb keeps only in-frame clones here, not all; method: immunoSEQ multiplex PCR. The sample yields 120,000 to 150,000 clones, about a tenth seen once. Germline CDR1 and CDR2: SEHNR and FQNEAQ (reference sequence). The CDR3 loop spans 13 amino acids. V was shortened by 3 bases and J by 5 bases, with 10 bases between the two germline ends. Source material: central memory CD4+ T cells from blood. This chain uses TRBV7-9 with TRBJ1-2, with D perhaps TRBD1 (5 bases). This clonotype was sampled from a woman aged 35 to 49 in good health. The CDR3 region has the DNA TGTGCCAGCAGCTTTGGCAGGGAATATGGCTACACCTTC. Its translation is CASSFGREYGYTF.